Sequencing of this T cell receptor beta chain was carried out in a study of blood T cell repertoires in COVID-19. As for the study in general: Material from acute and convalescent COVID-19 was sourced from the United States, Italy and Spain.

The study drew participants aged about 18 to 95 years from about two dozen US areas. CDR1 and CDR2 from the germline V gene are LGHNA and YNFKEQ. With V trimmed by 4 bases and J by 6 bases, 7 bases remained unmatched. The CDR3 totals 14 residues. Study processing details: Quantification of nucleated cells was approximated via reference gene primer amplification. The assay was immunoSEQ multiplex PCR, and TCRdb's table has in-frame clones only and misses some. V and J calls and clone size are those listed in that table; D and trimming were worked out from the DNA. Of fewer than 250,000 clones listed, approximately 90% are singletons.

The V gene is TRBV4-2, the J gene TRBJ1-1, with 8 bases matching TRBD1. This clonotype was obtained from a woman aged 40 to 50 in a cohort exposed to, infected with or recovered from COVID-19 (not recorded which). The sequenced sample was PBMCs or T cells enriched from blood (not recorded which). This chain's CDR3 is CASSLSTGAPEAFF. As DNA, the CDR3 is TGTGCCAGCAGCCTATCGACAGGGGCCCCTGAAGCTTTCTTT.